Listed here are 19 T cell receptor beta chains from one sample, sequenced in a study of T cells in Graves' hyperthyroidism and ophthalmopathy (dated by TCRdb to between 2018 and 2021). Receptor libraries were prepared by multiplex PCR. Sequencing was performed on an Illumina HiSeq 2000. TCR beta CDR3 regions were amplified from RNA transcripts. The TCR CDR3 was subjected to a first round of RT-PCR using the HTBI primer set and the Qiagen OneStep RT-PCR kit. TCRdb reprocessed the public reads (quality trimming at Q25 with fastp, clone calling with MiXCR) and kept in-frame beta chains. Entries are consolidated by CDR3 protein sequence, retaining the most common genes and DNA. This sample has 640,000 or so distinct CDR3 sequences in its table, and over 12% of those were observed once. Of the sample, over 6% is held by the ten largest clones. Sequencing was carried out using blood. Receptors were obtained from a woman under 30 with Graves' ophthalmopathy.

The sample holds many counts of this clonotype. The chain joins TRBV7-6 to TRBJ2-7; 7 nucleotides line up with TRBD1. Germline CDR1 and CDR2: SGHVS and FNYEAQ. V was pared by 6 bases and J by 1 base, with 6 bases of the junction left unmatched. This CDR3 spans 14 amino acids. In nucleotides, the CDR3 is TGTGCCAGCAGTTATGGGACAGTTTCCTACGAGCAGTACTTC. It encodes CASSYGTVSYEQYF.

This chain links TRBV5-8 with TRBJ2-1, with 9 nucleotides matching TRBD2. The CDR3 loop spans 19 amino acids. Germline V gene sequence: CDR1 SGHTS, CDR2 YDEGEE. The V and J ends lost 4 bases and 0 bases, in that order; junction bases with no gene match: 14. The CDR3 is CASSDLRSGRAASYNEQFF. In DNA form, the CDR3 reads TGTGCCAGCAGCGACTTGCGTAGCGGGAGAGCAGCCTCCTACAATGAGCAGTTCTTC.

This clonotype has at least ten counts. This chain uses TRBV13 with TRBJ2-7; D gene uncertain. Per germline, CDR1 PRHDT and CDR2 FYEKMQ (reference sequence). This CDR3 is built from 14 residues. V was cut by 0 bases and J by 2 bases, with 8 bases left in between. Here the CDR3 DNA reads TGTGCCAGCAGCTTAGGAGACATTGCCTACGAGCAGTACTTC. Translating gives CASSLGDIAYEQYF. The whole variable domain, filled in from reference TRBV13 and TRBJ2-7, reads AAGVIQSPRHLIKEKRETATLKCYPIPRHDTVYWYQQGPGQDPQFLISFYEKMQSDKGSIPDRFSAQQFSDYHSELNMSSLELGDSALYFCASSLGDIAYEQYFGPGTRLTVT.

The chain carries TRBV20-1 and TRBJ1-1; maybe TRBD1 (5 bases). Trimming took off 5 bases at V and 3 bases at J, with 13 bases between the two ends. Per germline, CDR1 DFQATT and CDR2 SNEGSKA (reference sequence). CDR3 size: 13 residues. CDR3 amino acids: CSASTTDYTEAFF. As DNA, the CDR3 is TGCAGTGCTTCAACGACAGATTACACTGAAGCTTTCTTT.

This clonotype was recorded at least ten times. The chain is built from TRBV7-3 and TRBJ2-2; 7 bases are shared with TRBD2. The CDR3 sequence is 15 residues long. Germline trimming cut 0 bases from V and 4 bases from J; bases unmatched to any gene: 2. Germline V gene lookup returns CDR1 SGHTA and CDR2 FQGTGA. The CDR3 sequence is CASSLTGLGTGELFF. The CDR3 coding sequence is TGTGCCAGCAGCTTAACCGGACTAGGCACCGGGGAGCTGTTTTTT. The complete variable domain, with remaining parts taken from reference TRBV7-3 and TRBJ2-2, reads GAGVSQTPSNKVTEKGKYVELRCDPISGHTALYWYRQSLGQGPEFLIYFQGTGAADDSGLPNDRFFAVRPEGSVSTLKIQRTERGDSAVYLCASSLTGLGTGELFFGEGSRLTVL.

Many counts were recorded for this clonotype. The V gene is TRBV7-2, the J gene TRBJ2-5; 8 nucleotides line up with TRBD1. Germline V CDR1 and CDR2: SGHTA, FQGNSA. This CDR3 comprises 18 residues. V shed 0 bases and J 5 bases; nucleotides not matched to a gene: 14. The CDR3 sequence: CASSLALGSQGAGETQYF. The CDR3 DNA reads TGTGCCAGCAGCTTAGCGCTAGGGTCCCAGGGGGCAGGCGAGACCCAGTACTTC.

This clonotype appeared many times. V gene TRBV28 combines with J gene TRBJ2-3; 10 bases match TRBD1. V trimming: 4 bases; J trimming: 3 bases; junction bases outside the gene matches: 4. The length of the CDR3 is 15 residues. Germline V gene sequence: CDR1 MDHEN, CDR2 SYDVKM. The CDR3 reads CASSSPGQGTDTQYF. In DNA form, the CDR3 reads TGTGCCAGCAGTTCACCGGGACAGGGGACAGATACGCAGTATTTT.

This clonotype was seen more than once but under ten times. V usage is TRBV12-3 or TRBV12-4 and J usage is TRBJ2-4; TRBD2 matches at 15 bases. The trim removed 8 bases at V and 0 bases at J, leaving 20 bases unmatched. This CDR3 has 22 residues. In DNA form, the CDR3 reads TGTGCCAGCTCCTTAGGGGGACTAGCGGGAGGTGGGGGAGGAATAGCCAAAAACATTCAGTACTTC. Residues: CASSLGGLAGGGGGIAKNIQYF.

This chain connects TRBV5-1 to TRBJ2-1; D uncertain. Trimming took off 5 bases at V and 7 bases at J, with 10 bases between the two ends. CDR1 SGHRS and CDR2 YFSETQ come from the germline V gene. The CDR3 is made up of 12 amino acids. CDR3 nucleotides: TGCGCCAGCAGACAACAAGGTAATGAGCAGTTCTTC. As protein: CASRQQGNEQFF.

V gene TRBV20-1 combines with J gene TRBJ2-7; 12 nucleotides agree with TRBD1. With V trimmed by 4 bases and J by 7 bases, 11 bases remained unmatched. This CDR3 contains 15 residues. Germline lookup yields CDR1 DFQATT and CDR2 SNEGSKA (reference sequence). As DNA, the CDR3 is TGCAGTGCTATCCGTACAGGGGACAGGGGGCGGGAGCAGTACTTC. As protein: CSAIRTGDRGREQYF.

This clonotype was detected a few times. The CDR3 coding sequence is TGTGCCAGCAATTACCTCCGGGACGGAAACAGCTACGAGCAGTACTTC. Its protein product is CASNYLRDGNSYEQYF. The chain carries TRBV2 and TRBJ2-7; D could derive from TRBD1 or TRBD2 (5 bases each). The germline V gene has CDR1 SNHLY and CDR2 FYNNEI. The CDR3 has 16 amino acids. The ends were cut back, 7 bases at V and 3 bases at J, with 22 bases in the middle.

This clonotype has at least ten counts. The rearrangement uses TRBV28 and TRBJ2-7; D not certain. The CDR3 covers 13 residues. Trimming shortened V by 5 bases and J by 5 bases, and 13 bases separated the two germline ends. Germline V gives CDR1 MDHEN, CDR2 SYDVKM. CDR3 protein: CASSPPASHEQYF. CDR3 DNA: TGTGCCAGCAGTCCCCCAGCGTCTCACGAGCAGTACTTC.

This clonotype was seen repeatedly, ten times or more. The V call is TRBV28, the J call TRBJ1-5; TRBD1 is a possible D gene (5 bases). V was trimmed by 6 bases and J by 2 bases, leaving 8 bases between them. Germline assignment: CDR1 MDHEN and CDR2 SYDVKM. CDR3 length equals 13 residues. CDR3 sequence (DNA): TGTGCCAGCAGCATAGGGGGCAATCAGCCCCAGCATTTT. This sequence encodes CASSIGGNQPQHF.

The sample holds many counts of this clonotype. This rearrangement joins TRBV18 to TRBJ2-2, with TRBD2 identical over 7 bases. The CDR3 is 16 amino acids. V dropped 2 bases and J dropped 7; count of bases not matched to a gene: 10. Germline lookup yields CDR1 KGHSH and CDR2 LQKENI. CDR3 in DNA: TGTGCCAGCTCACCAAGCAGCGGGAAGATCGGCGGGGAGCTGTTTTTT. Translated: CASSPSSGKIGGELFF.

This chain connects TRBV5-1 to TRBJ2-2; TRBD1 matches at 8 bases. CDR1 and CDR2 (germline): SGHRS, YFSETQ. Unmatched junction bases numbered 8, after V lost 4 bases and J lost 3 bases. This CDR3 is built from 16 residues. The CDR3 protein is CASSRGSGQDTGELFF. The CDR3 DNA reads TGCGCCAGCAGCCGAGGGTCGGGACAGGACACCGGGGAGCTGTTTTTT.

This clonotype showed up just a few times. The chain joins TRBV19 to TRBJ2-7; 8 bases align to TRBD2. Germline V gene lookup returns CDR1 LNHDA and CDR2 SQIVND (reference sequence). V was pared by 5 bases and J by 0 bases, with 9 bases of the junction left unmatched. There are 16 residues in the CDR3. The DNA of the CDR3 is TGTGCCAGTAGTCCGAACACTAGCGGAATCTCCTACGAGCAGTACTTC. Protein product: CASSPNTSGISYEQYF.

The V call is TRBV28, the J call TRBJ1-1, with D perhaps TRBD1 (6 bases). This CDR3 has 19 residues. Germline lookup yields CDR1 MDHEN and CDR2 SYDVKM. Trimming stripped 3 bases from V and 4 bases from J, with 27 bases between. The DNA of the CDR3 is TGTGCCAGCAGTTTTCCTTATTGGCTTTCCCAAGGGGGGTTCACTGAAGCTTTCTTT. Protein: CASSFPYWLSQGGFTEAFF.

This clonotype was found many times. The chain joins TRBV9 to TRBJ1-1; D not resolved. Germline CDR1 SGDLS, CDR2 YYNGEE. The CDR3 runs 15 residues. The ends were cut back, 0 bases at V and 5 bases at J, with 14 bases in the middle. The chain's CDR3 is CASSVGAKVWTEAFF. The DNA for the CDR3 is TGTGCCAGCAGCGTAGGGGCGAAGGTTTGGACTGAAGCTTTCTTT.

CDR3 protein: CSAKGLREKLFF. In DNA, the CDR3 is TGCAGTGCTAAGGGGCTCAGGGAAAAACTGTTTTTT. The J gene is TRBJ1-4, the V gene TRBV20-1, with TRBD1 as a possible D gene (5 bases). Germline V gene sequence: CDR1 DFQATT, CDR2 SNEGSKA (reference sequence). The V end lost 4 bases, the J end lost 8 bases, and 11 bases lay between the germline ends. The CDR3 has 12 amino acids.